This entry describes one T cell receptor (beta chain). Its antigen is not known. Per the germline V gene, CDR1 is MNHEY and CDR2 is SMNVEV (reference sequence). This CDR3 comprises 16 residues. V shed 4 bases and J shed 0 bases, with 10 bases lying between them. The record originates from a study of T cells after yellow fever vaccination. Study-wide findings and caveats: It was a small share of clonotypes that appeared in both CD4 and CD8 compartments.

It was through 5'RACE template switching that TCR cDNA was made, with a universal primer site and UMIs added. One entry per CDR3 protein results from TCRdb running MiXCR on the 5' RACE reads. This sample carries around 360,000 distinct CDR3 sequences, around 10% of them seen once, and the ten largest clones take more than 15%. The chain employs TRBV27 and TRBJ2-6; D is perhaps TRBD2 (6 bases). The sample was PBMCs, taken on the day of the first yellow fever vaccination. The TCR was taken from a young man who received the YFV17D yellow fever vaccine. The CDR3 coding sequence is TGTGCCAGCAGTTCGTACGGGGGCTCTGGGGCCAACGTCCTGACTTTC. It codes for CASSSYGGSGANVLTF.